The entry below gives a single T cell receptor (beta chain) sequence along with its context. The antigen is not known. Every donor had one or more pre-ART and two or more post-ART PBMC samples. Treated in the United States were all of the participants with HIV. With 3 bases clipped from V and 3 bases from J, the junction kept 8 bases outside the gene matches. This CDR3 is built from 16 residues. CDR1 is MGHRA, CDR2 YSYEKL, per germline. The sample originates from a study of long-term antiretroviral therapy in people with HIV. Study-level findings and limits: An increase in diversity followed ART, yet levels stayed below transplant donor controls. Adherence to ART, viral resistance and therapy changes lacked any data.

Survey level was the resolution at which the v3.0 immunoSEQ assay ran. Data came from immunoSEQ multiplex PCR; TCRdb stores just in-frame clones and leaves some out. Seen here are 30,000 to 40,000 clones, 70% to 90% observed once, and the top ten hold 10% to 15%. J is TRBJ1-5 and V is TRBV4-1, with 7 bases matching TRBD1. This receptor was obtained from a man between 18 and 35 years old with HIV. This sample comprised unsorted PBMCs, obtained 1.1 years after starting antiretroviral therapy. The CDR3: CASSHEQEGANQPQHF. The CDR3 region has the DNA TGCGCCAGCAGCCATGAACAGGAGGGGGCCAATCAGCCCCAGCATTTT.